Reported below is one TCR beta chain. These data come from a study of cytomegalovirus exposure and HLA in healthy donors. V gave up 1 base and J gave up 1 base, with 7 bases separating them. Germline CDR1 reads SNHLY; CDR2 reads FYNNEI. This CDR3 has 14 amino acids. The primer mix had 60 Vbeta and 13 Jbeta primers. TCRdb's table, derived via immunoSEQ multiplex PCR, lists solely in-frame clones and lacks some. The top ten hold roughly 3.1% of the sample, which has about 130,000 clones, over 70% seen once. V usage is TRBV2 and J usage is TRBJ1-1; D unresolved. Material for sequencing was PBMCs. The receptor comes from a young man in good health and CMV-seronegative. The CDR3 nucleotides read TGTGCCAGCAGTGAAGTACGGAGGAACACTGAAGCTTTCTTT. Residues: CASSEVRRNTEAFF. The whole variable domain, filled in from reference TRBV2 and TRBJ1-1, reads EPEVTQTPSHQVTQMGQEVILRCVPISNHLYFYWYRQILGQKVEFLVSFYNNEISEKSEIFDDQFSVERPDGSNFTLKIRSTKLEDSAMYFCASSEVRRNTEAFFGQGTRLTVV.